The 12 T cell receptor beta chains below were found in one sample sequenced in a study of blood T cell repertoires in COVID-19. The data were produced by immunoSEQ multiplex PCR, yet TCRdb's version contains in-frame clones alone and is incomplete. The data hold approximately 98,000 clones, with roughly four fifths observed a single time. The material sequenced was peripheral blood. Every receptor here comes from a man in his sixties with acute or convalescent COVID-19.

V is TRBV7-8 and J is TRBJ2-4, with TRBD2 identical over 9 bases. Germline loops: CDR1 SGHVS, CDR2 FQNEAQ. The J segment lost 3 bases and the V segment lost 5 bases, leaving 11 bases of the junction unmatched. This CDR3 comprises 17 residues. In DNA, the CDR3 is TGTGCCAGCAGCCCGATGGGACTAGCCGCCCTCAAAAACATTCAGTACTTC. Translation gives CASSPMGLAALKNIQYF.

V usage is TRBV9 and J usage is TRBJ1-1; D is perhaps TRBD1 (6 bases). The V end lost 0 bases, the J end lost 5 bases, and 14 bases lay between the germline ends. CDR3 length: 15 amino acids. Germline CDR1 and CDR2: SGDLS and YYNGEE. CDR3 DNA: TGTGCCAGCAGCGTAGGTAACAGGGTAGGTACTGAAGCTTTCTTT. It yields the protein CASSVGNRVGTEAFF.

The J gene is TRBJ1-1, the V gene TRBV6-2 or TRBV6-3, with a weak D call TRBD1 (5 bases). V lost 2 bases to trimming and J lost 4 bases, with 8 bases between them. This CDR3 has 13 amino acids. The germline V gene encodes CDR1 MNHEY and CDR2 SVGEGT. For the CDR3, the DNA is TGTGCCAGCAGTTACCCAGGGCCCACTGAAGCTTTCTTT. This encodes CASSYPGPTEAFF.

This chain connects TRBV5-1 to TRBJ1-1, with TRBD1 as a possible D gene (6 bases). V was clipped by 4 bases and J by 11 bases, with 21 bases between them. The CDR3 extends over 14 amino acids. Germline V gene data show CDR1 as SGHRS and CDR2 as YFSETQ. CDR3 in DNA: TGCGCCAGCAGCGACCCCCGGGACACGAGAACGGCTTTCTTT. This translates into CASSDPRDTRTAFF.

This clone is a singleton in its sample. J is TRBJ1-2 and V is TRBV28; 7 bases map to TRBD1. The germline V gene encodes CDR1 MDHEN and CDR2 SYDVKM. With V trimmed by 7 bases and J by 8 bases, 13 bases remained unmatched. The CDR3 has 14 amino acids. The DNA for the CDR3 is TGTGCCAGCATGGCGACAGGGAGGACACGAGGCTACACCTTC. Residues: CASMATGRTRGYTF.

The V gene is TRBV28, the J gene TRBJ1-5; TRBD1 might be the D (6 bases). Trimming stripped 5 bases from V and 3 bases from J, with 23 bases between. The CDR3 consists of 18 residues. Germline loops: CDR1 MDHEN, CDR2 SYDVKM. The CDR3 spells CASSIFMTQGRYNQPQHF. For the CDR3, the DNA is TGTGCCAGCAGTATATTTATGACGCAGGGGAGATACAATCAGCCCCAGCATTTT.

This sequence joins TRBV6-1 and TRBJ2-3; 9 nucleotides match TRBD1. Looked up from germline, CDR1 is MNHNS and CDR2 is SASEGT. Trimming removed 2 bases from V and 6 bases from J; junction bases left unmatched: 6. The CDR3 consists of 15 residues. CDR3 in amino acids: CASSEPGQGFDTQYF. CDR3 sequence (DNA): TGTGCCAGCAGTGAACCGGGACAGGGTTTTGATACGCAGTATTTT.

The chain uses TRBV5-1 and TRBJ1-1, with a possible D match to TRBD1 (6 bases). V lost 0 bases and J 0 bases, leaving 18 bases between the germline ends. The germline CDR1 and CDR2 sequences are SGHRS and YFSETQ. The CDR3 sequence is 18 residues long. The CDR3 nucleotides read TGCGCCAGCAGCTTGGGGATCCAGGGGAACCCCATGAACACTGAAGCTTTCTTT. The encoded protein is CASSLGIQGNPMNTEAFF.

This clone was observed a few times. The V and J genes are TRBV11-3 and TRBJ1-1; D remains ambiguous. The CDR3 has 16 amino acids. Germline CDR1 is SGHNT and CDR2 is YENEEA. Trimming shortened V by 0 bases and J by 7 bases, and 18 bases separated the two germline ends. The CDR3 nucleotides are TGTGCCAGCAGCTTAGACCCTCGCTCCCGCGCGGGTGAAGCTTTCTTT. The encoded protein is CASSLDPRSRAGEAFF. Together with reference TRBV11-3 and TRBJ1-1, the CDR3 gives the full variable domain: EAGVVQSPRYKIIEKKQPVAFWCNPISGHNTLYWYLQNLGQGPELLIRYENEEAVDDSQLPKDRFSAERLKGVDSTLKIQPAELGDSAVYLCASSLDPRSRAGEAFFGQGTRLTVV.

The V gene is TRBV5-4, the J gene TRBJ1-1; 7 bases are a match to TRBD1. This CDR3 region has 14 residues. CDR1 and CDR2 from the germline V gene are SGHNT and YYREEE (reference sequence). The V segment lost 0 bases and the J segment 4 bases; nucleotides outside the gene matches: 3. The CDR3 loop reads CASSLVSGGTEAFF. The DNA for the CDR3 is TGTGCCAGCAGCTTGGTTTCAGGGGGCACTGAAGCTTTCTTT.

V and J are TRBV18 and TRBJ1-2, with D perhaps TRBD1 (5 bases). The germline gives CDR1 KGHSH, CDR2 LQKENI. This CDR3 spans 16 amino acids. Trimming pared 1 base from V and 6 bases from J, leaving 18 bases between. CDR3 amino acids: CASSPRRQGGLDGYTF. The CDR3 DNA reads TGTGCCAGCTCACCACGCCGGCAGGGAGGGCTTGATGGCTACACCTTC.

The chain is built from TRBV11-2 and TRBJ2-7; possible D gene TRBD2, 6 bases. Trimming pared 5 bases from V and 6 bases from J, leaving 11 bases between. The germline V gene encodes CDR1 SGHAT and CDR2 FQNNGV. This CDR3 has 12 residues. CDR3 sequence: CASSQRDFEQYF. The CDR3, as DNA: TGTGCCAGCAGCCAAAGGGACTTCGAGCAGTACTTC.